Given below is one T cell receptor beta chain in context. This entry comes from a study of T cell clonotyping in hematopoietic cell transplantation. The CDR3 is 20 amino acids. CDR1 is SGHDN and CDR2 is FVKESK in the germline V gene. Trimming left V 0 bases short and J 7 bases short, with 27 bases between. Time point described: recipient sample about 28 days before transplant, after cytoreduction. Measured with immunoSEQ multiplex PCR; TCRdb has only the in-frame clones, and not every one. The sample has about 10,000 clones, 87% seen once. This rearrangement joins TRBV14 to TRBJ2-2; possibly TRBD2 for D (5 bases). This TCR came from a woman aged 50 to 60 with chronic myeloid leukemia. Some clones in this sample may be carry-over from other donors' samples. This material consisted of peripheral blood mononuclear cells, taken before stem cell transplant. CDR3 sequence: CASSQDVGARVGSKGGELFF. CDR3 nucleotides: TGTGCCAGCAGCCAAGATGTGGGTGCGAGGGTGGGGAGTAAGGGCGGGGAGCTGTTTTTT.